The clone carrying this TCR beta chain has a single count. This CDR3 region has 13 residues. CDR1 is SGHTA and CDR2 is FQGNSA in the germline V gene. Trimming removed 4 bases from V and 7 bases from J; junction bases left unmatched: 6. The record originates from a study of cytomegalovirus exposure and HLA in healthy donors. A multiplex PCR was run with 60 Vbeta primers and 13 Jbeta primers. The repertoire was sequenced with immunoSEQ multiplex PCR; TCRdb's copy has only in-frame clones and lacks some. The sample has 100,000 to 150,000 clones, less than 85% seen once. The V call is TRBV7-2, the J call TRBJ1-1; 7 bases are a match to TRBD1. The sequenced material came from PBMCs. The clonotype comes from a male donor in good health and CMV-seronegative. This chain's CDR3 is CASSSTGVGEAFF. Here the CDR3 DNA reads TGTGCCAGCAGCTCCACAGGGGTCGGTGAAGCTTTCTTT.